One sample yielded the 16 T cell receptor beta chains listed below, sequenced in a study of control samples from healthy donors and cancer patients. Profiling relied on immunoSEQ multiplex PCR, and the TCRdb table lists in-frame clones only, not all of them. The sample records 110,000 to 150,000 clones, about 93% being singletons. The source material was PBMCs. These receptors were taken from a man aged 55-75 years with colorectal cancer.

J is TRBJ1-1 and V is TRBV4-1, with D hard to call. CDR1 MGHRA and CDR2 YSYEKL come from the germline V gene. The V end was cut by 4 bases, the J end by 4 bases, with 13 bases between. This CDR3 spans 14 amino acids. The CDR3 spells CASSPLLFVTEAFF. DNA for the CDR3: TGCGCCAGCAGCCCCCTCCTATTTGTCACTGAAGCTTTCTTT.

CDR3 DNA sequence: TGTGCCAGCAGCTTAGGGAGGGGGCCCCTCTACGAGCAGTACTTC. It is translated as CASSLGRGPLYEQYF. This chain joins TRBV7-6 and TRBJ2-7, with a tentative D call TRBD1 (7 bases). CDR1 and CDR2 from the germline V gene are SGHVS and FNYEAQ. Trimming cost V 1 base and J 3 bases, with 13 bases left between them. CDR3 length: 15 residues.

This clone was detected only once. The rearrangement uses TRBV25-1 and TRBJ2-7; D call uncertain. CDR3 length equals 12 residues. CDR1 MGHDK and CDR2 SYGVNS come from the germline V gene. Between the trimmed V and J ends, which lost 3 bases and 3 bases, there was a span of 6 bases. DNA of the CDR3: TGTGCCAGCAGTGACAGCTTCTACGAGCAGTACTTC. It is translated as CASSDSFYEQYF.

The chain is built from TRBV7-2 and TRBJ2-4, with D maybe TRBD1 (5 bases). Trimming took 3 bases from V and 8 from J, leaving 11 bases between them. This CDR3 is built from 13 residues. Germline lookup yields CDR1 SGHTA and CDR2 FQGNSA. This chain's CDR3 is CASSFKGQDIQYF. DNA of the CDR3: TGTGCCAGCAGCTTCAAGGGGCAAGACATTCAGTACTTC.

The chain couples TRBV12-3 or TRBV12-4 to TRBJ1-2, with D tentatively TRBD1 (6 bases). V was shortened by 2 bases and J by 4 bases, with 8 bases between the two germline ends. This CDR3 has 13 amino acids. The DNA of the CDR3 is TGTGCCAGCAGTTTACTGGGGGCCTATGGCTACACCTTC. As protein: CASSLLGAYGYTF.

This clone came up once. The rearrangement links TRBV24-1 to TRBJ1-1; no definite D call. Trimming cost V 2 bases and J 5 bases, with 8 bases left between them. Germline lookup yields CDR1 KGHDR and CDR2 SFDVKD. This CDR3 contains 13 residues. Here the CDR3 DNA reads TGTGCCACCAGTGATTCGCTGGGAACTGAAGCTTTCTTT. Its translation is CATSDSLGTEAFF.

The rearrangement links TRBV11-2 to TRBJ1-6; maybe TRBD1 (6 bases). V was trimmed by 2 bases and J by 6 bases, leaving 14 bases between them. Per germline, CDR1 SGHAT and CDR2 FQNNGV. The length of the CDR3 is 16 residues. CDR3 coding DNA: TGTGCCAGCAGCTTAAAGGGGGTTGAGGTTAATTCACCCCTCCACTTT. It specifies CASSLKGVEVNSPLHF.

The genes are TRBV6-1 and TRBJ1-4, with D perhaps TRBD1 (5 bases). V was shortened by 1 base and J by 7 bases, with 13 bases between the two germline ends. This CDR3 region has 15 residues. Germline lookup yields CDR1 MNHNS and CDR2 SASEGT. The CDR3 DNA reads as TGTGCCAGCAGTGAAGGGGGGGGAAGCCTTGAAAAACTGTTTTTT. Its protein is CASSEGGGSLEKLFF.

The J gene is TRBJ2-5, the V gene TRBV5-4, with 7 nucleotides matching TRBD2. Trimming took 2 bases from V and 7 from J; bases not matched to a gene: 11. This CDR3 comprises 15 residues. CDR1 and CDR2 from the germline V gene are SGHNT and YYREEE (reference sequence). CDR3 nucleotide sequence: TGTGCCAGCAGCTTTGAAAACTGGGGGAGGGGGACCCAGTACTTC. Translated, it gives CASSFENWGRGTQYF. Full variable domain (outside the CDR3, taken from reference TRBV5-4 and TRBJ2-5): ETGVTQSPTHLIKTRGQQVTLRCSSQSGHNTVSWYQQALGQGPQFIFQYYREEENGRGNFPPRFSGLQFPNYSSELNVNALELDDSALYLCASSFENWGRGTQYFGPGTRLLVL.

The chain joins TRBV5-1 to TRBJ1-6; 9 positions match TRBD1. The ends lost 0 bases at V and 8 bases at J; junction bases unmatched: 3. This CDR3 spans 15 amino acids. The germline gives CDR1 SGHRS, CDR2 YFSETQ. DNA of the CDR3: TGCGCCAGCAGCTTGGGGACAGGGGTGTATTCACCCCTCCACTTT. Its protein product is CASSLGTGVYSPLHF.

The CDR3 loop is CASSISGRGRETQETQYF. The CDR3 bases are TGTGCCAGCAGTATAAGCGGGAGAGGCAGGGAAACCCAAGAGACCCAGTACTTC. This rearrangement joins TRBV27 to TRBJ2-5; 8 bases agree with TRBD2. Germline-derived CDR1 and CDR2 are MNHEY and SMNVEV (reference sequence). The CDR3 has 18 residues. Trimming cost V 5 bases and J 1 base; bases outside gene matches: 15.

The gene calls are TRBV15 and TRBJ1-1; D is ambiguous. Deletions cut 5 bases from V and 3 bases from J, with 13 bases between. CDR1 is LNHNV and CDR2 is YYDKDF in the germline V gene (reference sequence). The CDR3 extends over 14 amino acids. The CDR3 here is CATSVGGADTEAFF. In DNA, the CDR3 is TGTGCCACCAGCGTCGGAGGCGCCGACACTGAAGCTTTCTTT.

V gene TRBV18 combines with J gene TRBJ2-3, with TRBD1 matching over 9 bases. From germline, CDR1 is KGHSH and CDR2 LQKENI. This CDR3 is built from 15 residues. The ends lost 2 bases at V and 5 bases at J; junction bases unmatched: 5. CDR3 protein: CASSPSADRGDTQYF. CDR3 nucleotides: TGTGCCAGCTCACCAAGTGCGGACAGGGGAGATACGCAGTATTTT. Looking up the rest from reference TRBV18 and TRBJ2-3 gives the full variable domain: NAGVMQNPRHLVRRRGQEARLRCSPMKGHSHVYWYRQLPEEGLKFMVYLQKENIIDESGMPKERFSAEFPKEGPSILRIQQVVRGDSAAYFCASSPSADRGDTQYFGPGTRLTVL.

V usage is TRBV3-1 (or the pseudogene TRBV3-2) and J usage is TRBJ2-5; maybe TRBD2 (7 bases). CDR3 size: 14 residues. Trimming removed 6 bases at V and 2 bases at J, with 13 bases between. Germline loops: CDR1 LGHDT, CDR2 YNNKEL (reference sequence). In DNA form, the CDR3 reads TGTGCCAGCAGTCAGAGGGGGGGACAAGAGACCCAGTACTTC. Encoded protein: CASSQRGGQETQYF.

The table lists this clone with a few counts. The gene calls are TRBV3-1 (or the pseudogene TRBV3-2) and TRBJ1-2; 8 bases align to TRBD1. Germline V gives CDR1 LGHDT, CDR2 YNNKEL (reference sequence). This CDR3 has 18 residues. V lost 1 base to trimming and J lost 4 bases; unmatched junction nucleotides: 14. The CDR3 spells CASSQGRAGGAGGYGYTF. CDR3 nucleotides: TGTGCCAGCAGCCAAGGTCGAGCAGGGGGCGCGGGAGGCTATGGCTACACCTTC.

This clone has a single count. The genes are TRBV2 and TRBJ1-1, with D uncertain. Per germline, CDR1 SNHLY and CDR2 FYNNEI. The CDR3 runs 14 residues. Trimming removed 3 bases from V and 4 bases from J, with 12 bases in between. For the CDR3, the DNA is TGTGCCAGCAGTGAGCGGTGGGGTGGCACTGAAGCTTTCTTT. Its translation: CASSERWGGTEAFF.